The entry below describes one TCR beta chain. Antigen unknown. Both peripheral blood and punch biopsies of lesional scalp skin were obtained from patients who had alopecia areata. The CDR3 contains 18 residues. Trimming left V 3 bases short and J 4 bases short, with 21 bases between. CDR1 is SGHTA, CDR2 FQGTGA, per germline. RNA, once extracted, was reverse transcribed into cDNA for use as the sequencing template. Here immunoSEQ multiplex PCR was the method, and the copy in TCRdb shows in-frame clones only, minus some. The table records approximately 12,000 clones, roughly 60% of them present only once. The data were taken from a study of CD8+ T cells in alopecia areata. General observations from the study: Clonality in lesional scalp, especially alopecia totalis/universalis, exceeded that of normal scalp. Among the cells sequenced in scalp samples are also the resident alphabeta T cells of normal skin.

This receptor was taken from a human donor with alopecia areata. The sequencing sample was made of skin. V and J are TRBV7-3 and TRBJ2-2, with D maybe TRBD1 (5 bases). In DNA, the CDR3 is TGTGCCAGCAGCTTTGGGTGGGGCGCAACCGGTGGCACCGGGGAGCTGTTTTTT. This codes for CASSFGWGATGGTGELFF.